The text below deals with one T cell receptor (beta chain). The germline gives CDR1 SGHAT, CDR2 FQNNGV. CDR3 length: 13 residues. The trim removed 5 bases at V and 5 bases at J, leaving 4 bases unmatched. These data belong to a study of blood T cell repertoires in COVID-19. The overall study: The samples span acute and convalescent COVID-19 from the United States, Italy and Spain. Sources were T cells, B-cell-depleted T cells, or PBMCs; the material itself was cDNA or gDNA.

Source study methods: Reference gene primer amplification gave estimated nucleated cell counts. Measured with immunoSEQ multiplex PCR; TCRdb has only the in-frame clones, and not every one. The V and J calls and the clone size are those of that table, but D and trimming were determined from the DNA. The sample lists approximately 230,000 clones; 82% were seen once. Input material: peripheral blood. V gene TRBV11-2 combines with J gene TRBJ1-2; 8 bases are shared with TRBD1. This receptor was taken from a woman older than 75 with active or convalescent COVID-19. For the CDR3, the DNA is TGTGCCAGCAGCCACGACAGGGGATATGGCTACACCTTC. Translation: CASSHDRGYGYTF.